The 10 T cell receptor beta chains presented below share a single source sample, sequenced in a study of cytomegalovirus exposure and HLA in healthy donors (TCRdb year 2017). To prepare the library, the immunoSEQ multiplex PCR assay was applied. For the multiplex PCR, a mixture combining 60 forward primers for TCR Vbeta segments and 13 reverse primers for TCR Jbeta segments was used. This is the immuneACCESS table as TCRdb keeps it, with only in-frame sequences that have V and J called. A part of the clones is gone; compared with another copy, unresolved V genes explain less than half, and the rest is unexplained. The sample's table lists a count of 100,000 to 150,000 clones. 1.5% to 1.9% of the sample lies in the top ten. Material for sequencing was PBMCs. The source is a woman aged 40 to 50 in good health and CMV-seronegative.

The rearrangement uses TRBV4-1 and TRBJ2-4; 7 nucleotides agree with TRBD1. This CDR3 has 16 residues. Germline values: CDR1 MGHRA, CDR2 YSYEKL. The V segment lost 4 bases and the J segment 1 base; nucleotides outside the gene matches: 7. CDR3 DNA sequence: TGCGCCAGCAGCCCAGACAGGGCGGCCGCCAAAAACATTCAGTACTTC. It is translated as CASSPDRAAAKNIQYF.

The V call is TRBV4-2, the J call TRBJ2-7, with TRBD2 identical over 8 bases. Trimming at V came to 0 bases and at J to 5 bases, leaving 12 bases not matched to a gene. The CDR3 spans 17 residues. The V gene's germline CDR1 is LGHNA and CDR2 YNFKEQ. Written as DNA, the CDR3 is TGTGCCAGCAGCCAAGAGGAGAAGACCGGGGGGGCTAACGAGCAGTACTTC. Translation: CASSQEEKTGGANEQYF.

V is TRBV7-9 and J is TRBJ1-2, with 7 nucleotides matching TRBD1. The trim removed 4 bases at V and 1 base at J, leaving 3 bases unmatched. Germline CDR1 SEHNR, CDR2 FQNEAQ (reference sequence). The CDR3 extends over 14 amino acids. The CDR3 bases are TGTGCCAGCAGCTCGAACAGGGGTAACTATGGCTACACCTTC. Its protein is CASSSNRGNYGYTF.

A word on this clone: The junction differs from germline at one of its ends, possibly a read error. The chain couples TRBV7-7 to TRBJ2-5; D gene unclear. This CDR3 is built from 13 residues. The germline V gene encodes CDR1 SSHAT and CDR2 FNYEAQ (reference sequence). For the CDR3, the DNA is TGTGCTAGCAGCTTCTCGGTCCAAGAGACCCAGTACTTC. This encodes CASSFSVQETQYF.

The rearrangement uses TRBV11-2 and TRBJ1-2; 7 nucleotides match TRBD1. The CDR3 runs 15 residues. Germline values: CDR1 SGHAT, CDR2 FQNNGV. V was pared by 5 bases and J by 6 bases, with 12 bases of the junction left unmatched. The DNA of the CDR3 is TGTGCCAGCAGCCTAGGACAGGTGGGGGTTGATGGCTACACCTTC. Translated, it gives CASSLGQVGVDGYTF. The full variable domain, rest sourced from reference TRBV11-2 and TRBJ1-2, is EAGVAQSPRYKIIEKRQSVAFWCNPISGHATLYWYQQILGQGPKLLIQFQNNGVVDDSQLPKDRFSAERLKGVDSTLKIQPAKLEDSAVYLCASSLGQVGVDGYTFGSGTRLTVV.

The rearrangement links TRBV10-3 to TRBJ2-7; 10 positions match TRBD2. Germline V gives CDR1 ENHRY, CDR2 SYGVKD. The CDR3 sequence is 16 residues long. Trimming cost V 0 bases and J 2 bases; bases outside gene matches: 4. CDR3 coding DNA: TGTGCCATCAGTGAGTCCCCAGCGGGGGGGCCCTACGAGCAGTACTTC. Its protein product is CAISESPAGGPYEQYF.

J is TRBJ2-1 and V is TRBV7-3; 8 positions agree with TRBD2. After removal of 4 bases from V and 7 bases from J, the junction contained 12 bases not matched to a gene. This CDR3 has 16 residues. CDR1 is SGHTA, CDR2 FQGTGA, per germline. CDR3 nucleotide sequence: TGTGCCAGCAGCTCCGTAGGGCGGGGGGACGGGAATGAGCAGTTCTTC. Translated: CASSSVGRGDGNEQFF.

The J gene is TRBJ2-5, the V gene TRBV7-6; a possible D gene is TRBD1 (6 bases). Germline CDR1 reads SGHVS; CDR2 reads FNYEAQ. The CDR3 covers 15 residues. V was clipped by 1 base and J by 2 bases, with 11 bases between them. The CDR3, as DNA: TGTGCCAGCAGCTTAGGGCAGGGGACACAAGAGACCCAGTACTTC. The encoded protein is CASSLGQGTQETQYF.

The V and J genes are TRBV5-1 and TRBJ2-5; 12 nucleotides line up with TRBD2. The germline V gene encodes CDR1 SGHRS and CDR2 YFSETQ. V dropped 1 base and J dropped 5; count of bases not matched to a gene: 9. The CDR3 spans 17 residues. CDR3 sequence: CASSLTASGGAAETQYF. In DNA, the CDR3 is TGCGCCAGCAGCTTGACGGCTAGCGGGGGGGCCGCGGAGACCCAGTACTTC.

The chain joins TRBV10-3 to TRBJ1-4, with D hard to call. Trimming cost V 8 bases and J 5 bases, with 9 bases left between them. Germline V CDR1 and CDR2: ENHRY, SYGVKD. This CDR3 region has 12 residues. The CDR3 here is CAIGRENEKLFF. CDR3 sequence (DNA): TGTGCCATCGGGAGGGAGAATGAAAAACTGTTTTTT.